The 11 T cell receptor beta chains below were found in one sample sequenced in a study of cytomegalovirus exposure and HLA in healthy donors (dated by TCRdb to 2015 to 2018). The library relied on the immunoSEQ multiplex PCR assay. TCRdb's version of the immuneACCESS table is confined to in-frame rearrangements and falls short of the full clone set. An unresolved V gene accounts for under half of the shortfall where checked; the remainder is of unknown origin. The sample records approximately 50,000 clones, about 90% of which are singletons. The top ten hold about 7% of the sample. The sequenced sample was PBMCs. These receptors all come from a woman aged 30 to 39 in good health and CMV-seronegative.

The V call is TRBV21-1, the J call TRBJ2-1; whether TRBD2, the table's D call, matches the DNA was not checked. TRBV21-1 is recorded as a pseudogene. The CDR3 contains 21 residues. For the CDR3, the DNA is TGTGCCAGCAGCAAAAAAGGGGGCGGCCTAGCGGGAGGGGACTCCTACAATGAGCAGTTCTTC. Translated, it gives CASSKKGGGLAGGDSYNEQFF.

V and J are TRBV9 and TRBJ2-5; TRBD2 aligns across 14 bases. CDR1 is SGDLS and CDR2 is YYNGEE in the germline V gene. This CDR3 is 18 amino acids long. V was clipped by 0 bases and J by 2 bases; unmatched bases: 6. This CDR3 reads CASSVGLAGGPGQETQYF. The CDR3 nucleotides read TGTGCCAGCAGCGTAGGACTAGCGGGAGGGCCAGGGCAAGAGACCCAGTACTTC. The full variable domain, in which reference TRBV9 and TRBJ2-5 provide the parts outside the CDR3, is DSGVTQTPKHLITATGQRVTLRCSPRSGDLSVYWYQQSLDQGLQFLIQYYNGEERAKGNILERFSAQQFPDLHSELNLSSLELGDSALYFCASSVGLAGGPGQETQYFGPGTRLLVL.

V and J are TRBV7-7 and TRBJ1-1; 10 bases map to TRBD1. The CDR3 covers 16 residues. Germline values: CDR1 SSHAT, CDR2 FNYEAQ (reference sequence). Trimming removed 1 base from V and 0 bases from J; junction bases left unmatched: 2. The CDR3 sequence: CASSLGTGGLNTEAFF. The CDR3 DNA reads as TGTGCCAGCAGCTTAGGGACAGGGGGGCTGAACACTGAAGCTTTCTTT.

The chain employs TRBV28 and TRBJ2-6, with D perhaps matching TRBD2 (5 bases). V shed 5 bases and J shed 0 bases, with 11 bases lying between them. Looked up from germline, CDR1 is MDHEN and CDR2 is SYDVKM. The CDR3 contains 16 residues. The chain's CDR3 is CASSPITSSGANVLTF. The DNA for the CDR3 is TGTGCCAGCAGTCCGATCACTAGCTCTGGGGCCAACGTCCTGACTTTC.

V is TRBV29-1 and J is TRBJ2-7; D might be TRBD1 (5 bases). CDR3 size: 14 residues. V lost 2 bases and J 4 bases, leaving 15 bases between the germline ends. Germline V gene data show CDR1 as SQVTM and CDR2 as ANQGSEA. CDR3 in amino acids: CSVEIYGREYEQYF. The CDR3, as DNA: TGCAGCGTTGAAATTTACGGCAGGGAATACGAGCAGTACTTC.

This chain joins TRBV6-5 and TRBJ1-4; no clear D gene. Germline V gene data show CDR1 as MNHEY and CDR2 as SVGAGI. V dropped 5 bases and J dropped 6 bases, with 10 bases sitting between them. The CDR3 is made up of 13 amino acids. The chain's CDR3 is CASSQDQDEKLFF. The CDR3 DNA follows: TGTGCCAGCAGTCAAGACCAGGATGAAAAACTGTTTTTT.

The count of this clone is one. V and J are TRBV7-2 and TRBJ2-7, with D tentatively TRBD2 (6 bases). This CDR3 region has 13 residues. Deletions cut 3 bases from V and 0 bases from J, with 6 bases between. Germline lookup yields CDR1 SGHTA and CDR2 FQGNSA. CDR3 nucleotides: TGTGCCAGCAGCTTGACTAGCTCCTACGAGCAGTACTTC. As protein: CASSLTSSYEQYF.

The DNA for the CDR3 is TGTGCCAGCAGAAAAGACAGGGGAGTGGGAGGCTACACCTTC. Protein: CASRKDRGVGGYTF. The V gene is TRBV28, the J gene TRBJ1-2, with 8 bases matching TRBD1. The CDR3 extends over 14 amino acids. V trimming: 6 bases; J trimming: 8 bases; junction bases outside the gene matches: 11. Germline V gene data show CDR1 as MDHEN and CDR2 as SYDVKM.

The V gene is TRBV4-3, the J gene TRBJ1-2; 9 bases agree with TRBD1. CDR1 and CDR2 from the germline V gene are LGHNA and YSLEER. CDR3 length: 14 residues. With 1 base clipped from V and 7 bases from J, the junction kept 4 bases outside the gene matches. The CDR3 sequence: CASSQGTGAGGYTF. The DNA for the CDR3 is TGCGCCAGCAGCCAAGGGACAGGGGCGGGTGGCTACACCTTC.

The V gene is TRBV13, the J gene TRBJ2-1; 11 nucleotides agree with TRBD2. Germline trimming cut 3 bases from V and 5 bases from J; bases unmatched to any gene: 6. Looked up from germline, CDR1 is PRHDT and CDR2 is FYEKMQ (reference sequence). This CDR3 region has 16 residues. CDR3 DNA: TGTGCCAGCAGCTTCTTCGGGACTAGCGGAGACAATGAGCAGTTCTTC. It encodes CASSFFGTSGDNEQFF. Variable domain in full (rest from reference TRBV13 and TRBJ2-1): AAGVIQSPRHLIKEKRETATLKCYPIPRHDTVYWYQQGPGQDPQFLISFYEKMQSDKGSIPDRFSAQQFSDYHSELNMSSLELGDSALYFCASSFFGTSGDNEQFFGPGTRLTVL.

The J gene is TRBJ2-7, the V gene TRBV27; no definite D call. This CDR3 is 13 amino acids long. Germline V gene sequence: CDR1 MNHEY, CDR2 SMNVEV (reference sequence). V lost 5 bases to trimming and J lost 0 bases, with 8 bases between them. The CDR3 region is CASSLLSSYEQYF. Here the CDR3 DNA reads TGTGCCAGCAGTCTCCTTTCCTCCTACGAGCAGTACTTC.